This T cell receptor (beta chain) was identified in a study of T cells in Graves' hyperthyroidism and ophthalmopathy. RNA transcripts were the template for amplifying TCR beta CDR3 regions. With the HTBI primer set, the TCR CDR3 went through a first round of RT-PCR. TCRdb reprocessed the multiplex PCR reads with MiXCR, giving one entry per CDR3 protein. There are around 390,000 distinct CDR3 sequences in the sample; more than 12% occur only once, and 15% to 20% lies in the top ten. Study-wide points: A median roughly six months before onset, the model predicted ophthalmopathy.

This clonotype was counted only a few times. The antigen is unknown. Sequenced sample: blood. The receptor was isolated from a woman younger than 45 with Graves' ophthalmopathy.

As DNA, the CDR3 is TGCGCCAGCAGCCAAGGTGACGGGGGGGTGGGGGAGCAGTTCTTC. This encodes CASSQGDGGVGEQFF. The chain links TRBV4-1 to TRBJ2-1; 8 bases are a match to TRBD2. Germline V lookup: CDR1 MGHRA, CDR2 YSYEKL. V lost 1 base to trimming and J lost 10 bases; unmatched junction nucleotides: 9. The CDR3 has 15 residues.